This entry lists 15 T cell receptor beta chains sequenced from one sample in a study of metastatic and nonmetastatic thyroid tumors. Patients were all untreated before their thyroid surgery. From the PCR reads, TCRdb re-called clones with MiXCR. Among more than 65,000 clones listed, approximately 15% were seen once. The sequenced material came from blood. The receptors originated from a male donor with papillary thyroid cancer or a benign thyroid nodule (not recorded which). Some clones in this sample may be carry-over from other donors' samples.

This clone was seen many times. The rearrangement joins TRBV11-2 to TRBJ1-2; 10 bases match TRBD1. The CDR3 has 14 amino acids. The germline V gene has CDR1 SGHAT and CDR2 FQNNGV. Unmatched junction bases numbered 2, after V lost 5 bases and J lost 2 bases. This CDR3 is CASSRTGGNYGYTF. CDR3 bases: TGTGCCAGCAGCAGGACAGGGGGGAACTATGGCTACACCTTC.

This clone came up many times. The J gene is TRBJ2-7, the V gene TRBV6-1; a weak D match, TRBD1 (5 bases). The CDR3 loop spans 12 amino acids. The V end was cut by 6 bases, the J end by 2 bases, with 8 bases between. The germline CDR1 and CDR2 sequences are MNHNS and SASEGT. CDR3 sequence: CASSPDTYEQYV. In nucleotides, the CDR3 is TGTGCCAGCAGCCCGGACACCTACGAGCAGTACGTC.

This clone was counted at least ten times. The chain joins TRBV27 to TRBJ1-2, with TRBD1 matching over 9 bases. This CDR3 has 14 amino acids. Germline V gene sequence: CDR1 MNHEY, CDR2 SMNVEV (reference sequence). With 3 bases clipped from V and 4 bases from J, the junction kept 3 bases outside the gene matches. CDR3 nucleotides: TGTGCCAGCAGTTTGACAGGGGGGGGCTATGGCTACACCTTC. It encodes CASSLTGGGYGYTF.

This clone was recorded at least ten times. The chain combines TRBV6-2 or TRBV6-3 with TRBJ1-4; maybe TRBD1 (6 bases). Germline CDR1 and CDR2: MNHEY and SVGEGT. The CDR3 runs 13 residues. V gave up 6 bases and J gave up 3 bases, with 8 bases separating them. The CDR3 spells CASRGQPNEKLFF. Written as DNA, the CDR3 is TGTGCCAGCAGAGGACAGCCTAATGAAAAACTGTTTTTT.

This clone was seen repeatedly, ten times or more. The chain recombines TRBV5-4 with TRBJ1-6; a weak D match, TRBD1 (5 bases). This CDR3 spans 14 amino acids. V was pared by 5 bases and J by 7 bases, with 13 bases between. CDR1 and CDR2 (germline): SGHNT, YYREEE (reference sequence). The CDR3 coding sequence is TGTGCCAGCAGGGGGGACCAGGGCAATTCACCCCTCCACTTT. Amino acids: CASRGDQGNSPLHF.

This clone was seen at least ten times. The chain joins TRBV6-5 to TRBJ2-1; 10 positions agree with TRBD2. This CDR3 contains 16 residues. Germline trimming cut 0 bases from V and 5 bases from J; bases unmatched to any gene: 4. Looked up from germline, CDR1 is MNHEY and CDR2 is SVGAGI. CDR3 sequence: CASSYSSLAGHNEQFF. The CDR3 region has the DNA TGTGCCAGCAGTTACTCGTCACTAGCGGGACACAATGAGCAGTTCTTC.

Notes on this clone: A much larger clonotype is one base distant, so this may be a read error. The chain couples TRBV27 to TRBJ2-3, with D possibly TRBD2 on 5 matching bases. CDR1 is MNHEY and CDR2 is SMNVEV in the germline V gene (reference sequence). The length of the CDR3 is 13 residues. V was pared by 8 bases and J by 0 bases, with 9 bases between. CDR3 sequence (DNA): TGTGCCAGCGCTCGGACTAGCACAGATACGCAGTATTTT. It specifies CASARTSTDTQYF.

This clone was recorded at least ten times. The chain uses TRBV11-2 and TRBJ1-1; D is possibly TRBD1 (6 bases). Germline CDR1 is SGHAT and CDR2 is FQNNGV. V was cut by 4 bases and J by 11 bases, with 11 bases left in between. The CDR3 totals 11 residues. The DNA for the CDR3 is TGTGCCAGCAGCTCGAGCAGGGGTGCTTTCTTT. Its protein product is CASSSSRGAFF.

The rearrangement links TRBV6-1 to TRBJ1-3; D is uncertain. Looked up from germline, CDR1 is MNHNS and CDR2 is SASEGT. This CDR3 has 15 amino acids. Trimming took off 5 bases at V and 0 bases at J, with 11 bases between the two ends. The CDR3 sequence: CASSPPAGSGNTIYF. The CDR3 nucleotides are TGTGCCAGCAGTCCGCCGGCCGGCTCTGGAAACACCATATATTTT.

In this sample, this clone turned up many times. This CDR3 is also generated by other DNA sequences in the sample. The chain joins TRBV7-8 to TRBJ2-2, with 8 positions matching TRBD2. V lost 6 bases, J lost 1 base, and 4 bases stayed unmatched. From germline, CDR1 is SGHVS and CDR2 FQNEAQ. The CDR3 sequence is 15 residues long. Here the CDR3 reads CASRVTSGNTGELFF. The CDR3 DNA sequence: TGTGCCAGCAGGGTCACTAGCGGGAACACCGGGGAGCTGTTTTTT.

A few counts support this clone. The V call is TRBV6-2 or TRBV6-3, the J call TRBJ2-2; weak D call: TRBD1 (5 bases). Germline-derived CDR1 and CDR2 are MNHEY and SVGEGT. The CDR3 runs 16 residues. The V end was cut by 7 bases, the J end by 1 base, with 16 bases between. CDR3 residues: CASIRTLPQNTGELFF. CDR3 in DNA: TGTGCCAGCATAAGGACACTTCCCCAGAACACCGGGGAGCTGTTTTTT.

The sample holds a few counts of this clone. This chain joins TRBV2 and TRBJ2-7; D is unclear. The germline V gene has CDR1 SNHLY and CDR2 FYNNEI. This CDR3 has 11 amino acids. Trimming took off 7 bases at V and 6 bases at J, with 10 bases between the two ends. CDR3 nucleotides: TGTGCCAGCATCTCGTGGACCGAGCAGTACGTC. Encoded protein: CASISWTEQYV.

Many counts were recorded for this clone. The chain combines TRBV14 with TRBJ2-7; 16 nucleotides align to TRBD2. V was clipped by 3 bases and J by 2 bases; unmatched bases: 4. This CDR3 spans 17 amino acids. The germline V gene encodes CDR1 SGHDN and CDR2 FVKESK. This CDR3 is CASSHAGTSGRAYEQYF. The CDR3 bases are TGTGCCAGCAGCCACGCCGGGACTAGCGGGAGGGCCTACGAGCAGTACTTC.

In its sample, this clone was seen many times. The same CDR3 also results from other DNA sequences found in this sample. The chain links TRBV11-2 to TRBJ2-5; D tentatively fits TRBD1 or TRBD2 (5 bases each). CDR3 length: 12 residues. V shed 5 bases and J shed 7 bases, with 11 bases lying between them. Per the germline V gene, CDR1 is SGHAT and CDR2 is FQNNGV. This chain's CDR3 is CASSIGGTTQYF. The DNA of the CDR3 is TGTGCCAGCAGCATTGGGGGTACGACCCAGTACTTC.

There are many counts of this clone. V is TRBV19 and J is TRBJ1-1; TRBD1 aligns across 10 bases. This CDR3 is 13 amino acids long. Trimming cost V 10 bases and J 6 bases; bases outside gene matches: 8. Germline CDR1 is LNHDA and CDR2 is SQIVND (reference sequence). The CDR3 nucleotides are TGTGCCACATCGGACAGGGGGTTCGCTGAAGCTTTCTTT. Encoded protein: CATSDRGFAEAFF.